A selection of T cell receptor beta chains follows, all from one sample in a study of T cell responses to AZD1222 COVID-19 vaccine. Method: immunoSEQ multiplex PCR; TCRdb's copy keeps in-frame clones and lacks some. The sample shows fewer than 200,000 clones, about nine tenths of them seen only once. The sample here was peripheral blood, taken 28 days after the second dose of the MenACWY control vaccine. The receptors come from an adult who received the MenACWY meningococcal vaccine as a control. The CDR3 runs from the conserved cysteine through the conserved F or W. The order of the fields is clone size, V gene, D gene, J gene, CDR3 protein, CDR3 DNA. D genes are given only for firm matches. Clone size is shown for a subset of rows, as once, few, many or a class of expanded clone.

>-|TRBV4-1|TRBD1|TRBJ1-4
CASSPGTGGLFGNEKLFF
TGCGCCAGCAGCCCGGGGACAGGGGGCTTATTCGGTAATGAAAAACTGTTTTTT
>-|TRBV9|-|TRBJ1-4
CASSVASSKGSTNEKLFF
TGTGCCAGCAGCGTAGCTTCGTCTAAGGGGTCGACTAATGAAAAACTGTTTTTT
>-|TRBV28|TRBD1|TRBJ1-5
CASSLLQGGSYQPQHF
TGTGCCAGCAGTCTGCTACAGGGGGGTAGTTATCAGCCCCAGCATTTT
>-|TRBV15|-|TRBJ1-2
CATSRDRQDEGYTF
TGTGCCACCAGCAGAGATCGACAGGACGAGGGCTACACCTTC
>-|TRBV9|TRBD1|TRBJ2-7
CASSVGRQGLLHEQYF
TGTGCCAGCAGCGTAGGGAGACAGGGGCTCCTCCACGAGCAGTACTTC
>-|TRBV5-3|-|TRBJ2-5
CARSPQGLETQYF
TGTGCCAGAAGCCCTCAAGGATTGGAGACCCAGTACTTC
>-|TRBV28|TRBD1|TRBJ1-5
CASTSQGVWNQPQHF
TGTGCCAGCACTTCACAGGGGGTTTGGAACCAGCCCCAGCATTTT
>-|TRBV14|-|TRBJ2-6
CASNRGPTSGANVLTF
TGTGCCAGCAATCGGGGGCCCACTTCTGGGGCCAACGTCCTGACTTTC
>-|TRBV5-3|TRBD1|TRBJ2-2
CARSSRTGGNTGELFF
TGTGCCAGAAGCTCACGGACAGGGGGCAACACCGGGGAGCTGTTTTTT
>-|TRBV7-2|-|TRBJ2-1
CASSPGPPEQFF
TGTGCCAGCAGCCCCGGCCCACCTGAGCAGTTCTTC
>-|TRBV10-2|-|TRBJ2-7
CASRVSYEQYF
TGCGCCAGCAGGGTATCCTACGAGCAGTACTTC
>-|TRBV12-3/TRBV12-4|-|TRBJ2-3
CASLSRGTDTQYF
TGTGCCAGCCTATCGCGCGGCACAGATACGCAGTATTTT
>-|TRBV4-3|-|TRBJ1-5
CASSQGGTAGEAQHF
TGCGCCAGCAGCCAAGGGGGCACGGCCGGTGAGGCCCAGCATTTT
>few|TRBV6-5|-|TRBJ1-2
CASNPLRDGSYGYTF
TGTGCCAGCAACCCCTTGCGGGACGGGAGCTATGGCTACACCTTC
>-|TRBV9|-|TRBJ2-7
CASSVGGGVSYEQYF
TGTGCCAGCAGCGTAGGCGGAGGAGTCTCCTACGAGCAGTACTTC
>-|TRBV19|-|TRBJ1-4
CASRPTDTTNEKLFF
TGTGCCAGTAGACCCACAGATACAACTAATGAAAAACTGTTTTTT
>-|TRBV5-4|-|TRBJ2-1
CASSRPPYNEQFF
TGTGCCAGCAGCCGGCCCCCATACAATGAGCAGTTCTTC
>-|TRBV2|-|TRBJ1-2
CASRAGQVYGYTF
TGTGCCAGCAGAGCGGGACAAGTTTATGGCTACACCTTC
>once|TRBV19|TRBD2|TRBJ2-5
CASSRSSGRETQYF
TGTGCCAGTAGCCGCTCTAGCGGGAGGGAGACCCAGTACTTC
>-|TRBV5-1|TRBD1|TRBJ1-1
CASSSGQGANTEAFF
TGCGCCAGCAGCTCCGGACAGGGGGCCAACACTGAAGCTTTCTTT
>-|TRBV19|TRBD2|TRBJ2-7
CASSPGAGGPYEQYF
TGTGCCAGTAGCCCCGGGGCGGGAGGGCCCTACGAGCAGTACTTC
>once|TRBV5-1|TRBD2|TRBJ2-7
CASSLTLDTSGFYEQYF
TGCGCCAGCAGCTTGACCCTCGATACTAGCGGGTTTTACGAGCAGTACTTC
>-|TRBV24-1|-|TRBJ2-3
CATSTPDTQYF
TGTGCCACCAGTACTCCAGATACGCAGTATTTT
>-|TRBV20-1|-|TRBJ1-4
CSARNEKLFF
TGCAGTGCTAGAAATGAAAAACTGTTTTTT
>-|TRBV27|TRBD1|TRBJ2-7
CASSSPGQGSYEQYF
TGTGCCAGCAGCTCTCCGGGACAGGGATCCTACGAGCAGTACTTC
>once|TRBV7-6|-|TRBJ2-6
CAAAKVSGANVLTF
TGTGCCGCCGCAAAAGTCTCTGGGGCCAACGTCCTGACTTTC
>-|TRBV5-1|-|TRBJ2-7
CASSFGSSYEQYF
TGCGCCAGCAGCTTCGGGAGCTCCTACGAGCAGTACTTC
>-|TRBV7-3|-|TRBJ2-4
CASSPRGGVNIQYF
TGTGCCAGCAGCCCCAGGGGGGGTGTAAACATTCAGTACTTC
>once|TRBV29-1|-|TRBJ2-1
CSVEDRGAGGYGRTGNEQFF
TGCAGCGTTGAAGATCGAGGAGCAGGTGGCTACGGGAGAACAGGCAATGAGCAGTTCTTC
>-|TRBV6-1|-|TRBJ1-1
CASSEQQMNTEAFF
TGTGCCAGCAGTGAACAACAGATGAACACTGAAGCTTTCTTT
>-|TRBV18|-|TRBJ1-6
CASSPLDSDQTPLHF
TGTGCCAGCTCACCATTGGACTCTGATCAAACACCCCTCCACTTT
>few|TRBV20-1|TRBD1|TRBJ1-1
CSASRSGGLRWGTEAFF
TGCAGTGCTAGTCGATCAGGGGGCTTGAGGTGGGGCACTGAAGCTTTCTTT
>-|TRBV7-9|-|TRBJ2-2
CASSWGRTGELFF
TGTGCCAGCAGCTGGGGTAGGACCGGGGAGCTGTTTTTT
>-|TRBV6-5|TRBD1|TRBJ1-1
CASSYSRQGTEAFF
TGTGCCAGCAGTTACTCGAGACAGGGGACTGAAGCTTTCTTT
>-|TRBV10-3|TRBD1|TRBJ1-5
CAISEQGGADQPQHF
TGTGCCATCAGTGAGCAGGGGGGGGCGGATCAGCCCCAGCATTTT
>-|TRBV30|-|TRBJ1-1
CAWSADTEAFF
TGTGCCTGGAGCGCAGACACTGAAGCTTTCTTT
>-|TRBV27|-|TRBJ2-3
CASSPYSSTDTQYF
TGTGCCAGCAGTCCCTATTCTAGCACAGATACGCAGTATTTT
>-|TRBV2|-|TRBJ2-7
CASSGAAYEQYF
TGTGCCAGCAGTGGGGCAGCCTACGAGCAGTACTTC